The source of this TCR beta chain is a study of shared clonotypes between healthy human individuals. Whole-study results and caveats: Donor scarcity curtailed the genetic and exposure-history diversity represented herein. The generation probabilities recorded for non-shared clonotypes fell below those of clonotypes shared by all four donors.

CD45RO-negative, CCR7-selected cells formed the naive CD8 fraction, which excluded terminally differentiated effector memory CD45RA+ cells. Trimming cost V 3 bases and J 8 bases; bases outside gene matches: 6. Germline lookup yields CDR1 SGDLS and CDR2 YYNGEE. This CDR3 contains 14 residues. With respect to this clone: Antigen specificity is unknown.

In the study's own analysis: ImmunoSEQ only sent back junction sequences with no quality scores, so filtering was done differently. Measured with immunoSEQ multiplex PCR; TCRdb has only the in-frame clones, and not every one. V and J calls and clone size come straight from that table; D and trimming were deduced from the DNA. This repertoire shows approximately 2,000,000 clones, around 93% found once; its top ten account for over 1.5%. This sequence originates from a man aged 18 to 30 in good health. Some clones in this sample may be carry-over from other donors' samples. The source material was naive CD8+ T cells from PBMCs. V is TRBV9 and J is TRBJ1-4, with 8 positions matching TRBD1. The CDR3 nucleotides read TGTGCCAGCAGCGCTCAGGGGGCCTGGGAAAAACTGTTTTTT. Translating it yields CASSAQGAWEKLFF.